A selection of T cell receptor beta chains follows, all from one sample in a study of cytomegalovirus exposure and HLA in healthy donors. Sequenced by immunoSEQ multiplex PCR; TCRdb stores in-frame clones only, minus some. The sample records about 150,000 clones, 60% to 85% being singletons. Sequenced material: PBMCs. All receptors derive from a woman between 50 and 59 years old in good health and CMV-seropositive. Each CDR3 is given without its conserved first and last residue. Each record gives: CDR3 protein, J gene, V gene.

CDR3: ASSLARGGAYNEQF; J: TRBJ2-1; V: TRBV5-4
CDR3: ASSSLAGGYNEQF; J: TRBJ2-1; V: TRBV7-6
CDR3: ASSLVGVPHEQY; J: TRBJ2-7; V: TRBV11-2
CDR3: ASSLRDGGDEQY; J: TRBJ2-7; V: TRBV7-2
CDR3: ASSSLTSLLRHTDTQY; J: TRBJ2-3; V: TRBV27
CDR3: ASSLFRTGTDQPQH; J: TRBJ1-5; V: TRBV2
CDR3: ASSWERDTEAF; J: TRBJ1-1; V: TRBV7-3
CDR3: ASSPSGSYNEQF; J: TRBJ2-1; V: TRBV9
CDR3: ASSPYQETQY; J: TRBJ2-5; V: TRBV27
CDR3: ASSLEAGGHYEQY; J: TRBJ2-7; V: TRBV5-4
CDR3: ASSLRGLAGVNNEQF; J: TRBJ2-1; V: TRBV7-6
CDR3: ASSSSTGGSYNEQF; J: TRBJ2-1; V: TRBV7-3
CDR3: ASSNSDRGVYGYT; J: TRBJ1-2; V: TRBV2
CDR3: ASSPTSGRGQETQY; J: TRBJ2-5; V: TRBV28
CDR3: ASSDLRVTEAF; J: TRBJ1-1; V: TRBV2
CDR3: ASSSSGTTSYEQY; J: TRBJ2-7; V: TRBV28
CDR3: AWSSQSGNTIY; J: TRBJ1-3; V: TRBV30
CDR3: AITPGQGGNTEAF; J: TRBJ1-1; V: TRBV10-3
CDR3: ASRPPGVGTDTQY; J: TRBJ2-3; V: TRBV9
CDR3: ASSPGTGNQPQH; J: TRBJ1-5; V: TRBV19
CDR3: ASSHRDRSSYEQY; J: TRBJ2-7; V: TRBV19
CDR3: ASSLTTGARGRQETQY; J: TRBJ2-5; V: TRBV4-1
CDR3: AWSRNRGWYGYT; J: TRBJ1-2; V: TRBV30
CDR3: ASSATGGHEKLF; J: TRBJ1-4; V: TRBV6-1
CDR3: ASSIFAETEAF; J: TRBJ1-1; V: TRBV19
CDR3: ASSVAPTSTDTQY; J: TRBJ2-3; V: TRBV9
CDR3: ASSFRTGLSGNTIY; J: TRBJ1-3; V: TRBV28
CDR3: ASSETGELF; J: TRBJ2-2; V: TRBV2
CDR3: ASSPQGAGEKLF; J: TRBJ1-4; V: TRBV2